The 2 T cell receptor beta chains reported below all come from one sample, sequenced in a study of identical twins. A single record per CDR3 protein comes from TCRdb applying MiXCR to the 5' RACE reads. This table holds 540,000 or so distinct CDR3 sequences, about a fifth found once. Separately, the same data were catalogued under a study of yellow fever vaccine responses in identical twins.

Sequencing was done on a sample of CD4+ T cells sorted from blood. The receptors were gathered from a young woman in good health.

This chain connects TRBV2 to TRBJ2-7; tentative D call: TRBD1 (5 bases). Germline CDR1 reads SNHLY; CDR2 reads FYNNEI. V lost 2 bases and J lost 1, with 15 bases in between. The CDR3 is made up of 16 amino acids. The CDR3 region has the DNA TGTGCCAGCAGTGAAATTGTCGGCAGGGATTCCTACGAGCAGTACGTC. Protein product: CASSEIVGRDSYEQYV.

The DNA for the CDR3 is TGTGCCAGCAGTCCTCGACCGGGTGAGCAGTTCTTC. Its protein product is CASSPRPGEQFF. The J gene is TRBJ2-1, the V gene TRBV2; D is unclear. Deletions cut 5 bases from V and 9 bases from J, with 11 bases between. The CDR3 contains 12 residues. The germline gives CDR1 SNHLY, CDR2 FYNNEI.